This is a list of T cell receptor beta chains from one sample in a study of neurological immune-mediated disorders. TCRdb used MiXCR to reprocess the 5' RACE reads, holding one entry per CDR3 protein. The table shows about 38,000 distinct CDR3 sequences, with around 10% occurring only once. The source material was PBMCs. The source of these receptors is a man in his sixties with HTLV-1-associated myelopathy (HAM/TSP). Each CDR3 is given with its conserved first and last residue. The order of the fields is clone size, J gene, CDR3 length, V gene, D gene, CDR3 DNA, CDR3 protein. The D gene is left open where the match is weak. Where a row states a size, it is once, few, many or the class of an expanded clone; other rows omit it.

size: many; J: TRBJ2-7; length: 14; V: TRBV28; D: -; DNA: TGTGCCAGCACCACAGGGGGAGGGCCTTACGAGCAGTACTTC; CDR3: CASTTGGGPYEQYF
size: many; J: TRBJ2-1; length: 15; V: TRBV4-1; D: TRBD2; DNA: TGCGCCAGCAGCCCGGGACTAGCGGGAAGTGATGAGCAGTTCTTC; CDR3: CASSPGLAGSDEQFF
size: many; J: TRBJ1-5; length: 18; V: TRBV2; D: -; DNA: TGTGCCAGCAGTGAAGGGTGGTGGGTAAGAGGGACGGGCCAGCCCCAGCATTTT; CDR3: CASSEGWWVRGTGQPQHF
size: many; J: TRBJ2-2; length: 16; V: TRBV3-1; D: TRBD1; DNA: TGTGCCAGCAGCGAAAACAGGGGGAATTTCGTCGGGGAGCTGTTTTTT; CDR3: CASSENRGNFVGELFF
size: many; J: TRBJ1-6; length: 15; V: TRBV6-5; D: -; DNA: TGTGCCAGCAGTTCGACAGATGGAATGAATTCACCCCTCCACTTT; CDR3: CASSSTDGMNSPLHF
size: many; J: TRBJ2-1; length: 14; V: TRBV28; D: -; DNA: TGTGCCAGCAGTTTCAAGAACGACTACAATGAGCAGTTCTTC; CDR3: CASSFKNDYNEQFF
size: many; J: TRBJ2-1; length: 14; V: TRBV5-1; D: -; DNA: TGCGCCAGCAGCTTCGGGGGAGGTAGCCATGAGCAGTTCTTC; CDR3: CASSFGGGSHEQFF
size: many; J: TRBJ2-5; length: 9; V: TRBV29-1; D: -; DNA: TGCAGCGTTGGGGAGACCCAGTACTTC; CDR3: CSVGETQYF
size: few; J: TRBJ1-4; length: 13; V: TRBV19; D: -; DNA: TGTGCCAGTCACCGGACAGCTAATGAAAAACTGTTTTTT; CDR3: CASHRTANEKLFF
size: many; J: TRBJ1-5; length: 13; V: TRBV18; D: -; DNA: TGTGCCAGCTCACCGGGTGAAAGGCAGCCCCAGCATTTT; CDR3: CASSPGERQPQHF
size: many; J: TRBJ2-1; length: 16; V: TRBV5-1; D: TRBD1; DNA: TGCGCCAGCAGCCCCTTCGGACAGGGCTCCTACAATGAGCAGTTCTTC; CDR3: CASSPFGQGSYNEQFF
size: many; J: TRBJ2-2; length: 13; V: TRBV5-5; D: -; DNA: TGTGCCAGCAGCTACGGCAGCACCGGGGAGCTGTTTTTT; CDR3: CASSYGSTGELFF
size: many; J: TRBJ1-2; length: 12; V: TRBV19; D: -; DNA: TGTGCCAGTAGACCGGGGGGCTTCGGCTACACCTTC; CDR3: CASRPGGFGYTF
size: many; J: TRBJ2-7; length: 15; V: TRBV2; D: TRBD1; DNA: TGTGCCAGCAGTGGGGACAGGTCAGGATCCTACGAGCAGTACTTC; CDR3: CASSGDRSGSYEQYF
size: many; J: TRBJ2-5; length: 16; V: TRBV7-2; D: TRBD2; DNA: TGTGCCAGCAGCTCCTCTAGCGGGAGGATGACTGGGACCCAGTACTTC; CDR3: CASSSSSGRMTGTQYF
size: many; J: TRBJ1-1; length: 13; V: TRBV7-2; D: -; DNA: TGTGCCAGCAGCTTACAGAGTTACACTGAAGCTTTCTTT; CDR3: CASSLQSYTEAFF
size: many; J: TRBJ2-2; length: 16; V: TRBV15; D: -; DNA: TGTGCCACCAGCAGAGTCCGGGTTTCCCACACCGGGGATCTGTTTTTT; CDR3: CATSRVRVSHTGDLFF
size: few; J: TRBJ2-5; length: 14; V: TRBV20-1; D: -; DNA: TGCAGTGCTAGAGCCTCCCGGGGGTTGGAGACCCAGTACTTC; CDR3: CSARASRGLETQYF
size: many; J: TRBJ1-1; length: 14; V: TRBV5-4; D: -; DNA: TGTGCCAGCAGCCACAACCTCGAGAACACTGAAGCTTTCTTT; CDR3: CASSHNLENTEAFF
size: many; J: TRBJ1-2; length: 12; V: TRBV4-1; D: -; DNA: TGCGCCAGCAGCCCGTTACTAGGGGGCTACACCTTC; CDR3: CASSPLLGGYTF
size: few; J: TRBJ2-7; length: 13; V: TRBV19; D: -; DNA: TGTGCCAGTAGTATCGGGCCCTCCTACGAGCAGTACTTC; CDR3: CASSIGPSYEQYF
size: many; J: TRBJ2-7; length: 16; V: TRBV20-1; D: TRBD1; DNA: TGCAGTGCTAGCTCGCTCGGGACAGGGGGGGGCTACGAGCAGTACTTC; CDR3: CSASSLGTGGGYEQYF
size: many; J: TRBJ2-3; length: 13; V: TRBV5-1; D: -; DNA: TGCGCCAGCAGCTTGGACTACACAGATACGCAGTATTTT; CDR3: CASSLDYTDTQYF
size: -; J: TRBJ2-3; length: 15; V: TRBV18; D: -; DNA: TGTGCCAGCTCACCAACGCAGGGGCGGACAGATACGCAGTATTTT; CDR3: CASSPTQGRTDTQYF
size: many; J: TRBJ2-1; length: 15; V: TRBV7-2; D: TRBD1; DNA: TGTGCCAGCAGCCAGGACAGGGAACCCTACAATGAGCAGTTCTTC; CDR3: CASSQDREPYNEQFF
size: -; J: TRBJ1-5; length: 14; V: TRBV18; D: -; DNA: TGTGCCAGCTCACCAGGTAATAGCAATCAGCCCCAGCATTTT; CDR3: CASSPGNSNQPQHF
size: many; J: TRBJ1-1; length: 13; V: TRBV5-4; D: TRBD1; DNA: TGTGCCAGCAGCCAGGGACAGGGGTTTGAAGCTTTCTTT; CDR3: CASSQGQGFEAFF
size: many; J: TRBJ1-2; length: 13; V: TRBV29-1; D: TRBD1; DNA: TGCAGCGCCGTCAAGACAGGGAGTGATGGCTACACCTTC; CDR3: CSAVKTGSDGYTF
size: many; J: TRBJ1-2; length: 14; V: TRBV6-1; D: TRBD1; DNA: TGTGCCAGCAGTGTTGGACAGGGAGGCTATGGCTACACCTTC; CDR3: CASSVGQGGYGYTF
size: many; J: TRBJ1-5; length: 14; V: TRBV10-3; D: -; DNA: TGTGCCATCAGTGACCGGTCCCCTAATCAGCCCCAGCATTTT; CDR3: CAISDRSPNQPQHF
size: many; J: TRBJ2-1; length: 14; V: TRBV10-3; D: -; DNA: TGTGCCATCAGTGAGTCAAGGCTAGCTGTATTGCAGTTCTTC; CDR3: CAISESRLAVLQFF
size: many; J: TRBJ2-5; length: 14; V: TRBV5-1; D: -; DNA: TGCGCCAGCAGCTTGGTCGGCCACCAAGAGACCCAGTACTTC; CDR3: CASSLVGHQETQYF
size: -; J: TRBJ1-1; length: 16; V: TRBV9; D: -; DNA: TGTGCCAGCATCCCCGACATCCCAAACGTGGGGACTGAAGCTTTCTTT; CDR3: CASIPDIPNVGTEAFF
size: -; J: TRBJ1-4; length: 17; V: TRBV14; D: TRBD1; DNA: TGTGCCAGCAGCCAAGGTTCAGGGGGCGCAACTAATGAAAAACTGTTTTTT; CDR3: CASSQGSGGATNEKLFF
size: medium-sized; J: TRBJ1-2; length: 18; V: TRBV29-1; D: -; DNA: TGCAGCGTTCTGACGAGGGGGAAGCAAAGTATATTTAACTATGGCTACACCTTC; CDR3: CSVLTRGKQSIFNYGYTF
size: many; J: TRBJ1-1; length: 14; V: TRBV2; D: -; DNA: TGTGCCAGCAGTGAAGGGGCAGGGAACACTGAAGCTTTCTTT; CDR3: CASSEGAGNTEAFF
size: many; J: TRBJ1-6; length: 18; V: TRBV20-1; D: TRBD1; DNA: TGCAGTGCTAGTGTTGCGACAGGGGGCATCACCTATAATTCACCCCTCCACTTT; CDR3: CSASVATGGITYNSPLHF
size: many; J: TRBJ2-7; length: 17; V: TRBV20-1; D: TRBD2; DNA: TGCAGTGCTAGAGATTCTTTACGTCTGGGAGGGTTTGACGAGCAGTACTTC; CDR3: CSARDSLRLGGFDEQYF
size: many; J: TRBJ1-1; length: 12; V: TRBV5-5; D: -; DNA: TGTGCCAGCAGCCCACGGCTGGCTGAAGCTTTCTTT; CDR3: CASSPRLAEAFF
size: many; J: TRBJ2-3; length: 16; V: TRBV7-8; D: TRBD1; DNA: TGTGCCAGCAGGCTACGGGACAGGGGAGGGACAGATACGCAGTATTTT; CDR3: CASRLRDRGGTDTQYF
size: many; J: TRBJ2-6; length: 20; V: TRBV4-1; D: TRBD2; DNA: TGCGCCAGCAGCCAAGGGACTAGCGGATATCCTACCTCTGGGGCCAACGTCCTGACTTTC; CDR3: CASSQGTSGYPTSGANVLTF
size: many; J: TRBJ1-1; length: 13; V: TRBV5-5; D: -; DNA: TGTGCCAGCAGCGGAACCCCTTACACTGAAGCTTTCTTT; CDR3: CASSGTPYTEAFF
size: -; J: TRBJ1-1; length: 14; V: TRBV28; D: TRBD1; DNA: TGTGCCAGCAGGGGGGAACAGGGGACCACTGAAGCTTTCTTT; CDR3: CASRGEQGTTEAFF
size: many; J: TRBJ1-4; length: 18; V: TRBV4-1; D: TRBD1; DNA: TGCGCCAGCAGCCAAGCTTCTAGGGGGACAGGGACTAATGAAAAACTGTTTTTT; CDR3: CASSQASRGTGTNEKLFF
size: many; J: TRBJ2-7; length: 16; V: TRBV11-2; D: TRBD2; DNA: TGTGCCAGCAGCTCTTGGACTAGCGGGAATTCTTACGAGCAGTACTTC; CDR3: CASSSWTSGNSYEQYF
size: many; J: TRBJ2-1; length: 13; V: TRBV7-9; D: -; DNA: TGTGCCAGCAGCCCAGGGACCGGGGATGAGCAGTTCTTC; CDR3: CASSPGTGDEQFF
size: many; J: TRBJ2-2; length: 16; V: TRBV20-1; D: -; DNA: TGCAGTGCTAGTGTCGGGGTTAGCGGGAACACCGGGGAGCTGTTTTTT; CDR3: CSASVGVSGNTGELFF
size: many; J: TRBJ1-3; length: 16; V: TRBV20-1; D: -; DNA: TGCAGTGCCAAAGATTCAGGGCGCAACTCTGGAAACACCATATATTTT; CDR3: CSAKDSGRNSGNTIYF
size: -; J: TRBJ2-7; length: 13; V: TRBV6-6; D: -; DNA: TGTGCCAGCACCCTCGGAGGGGTCTACGAGCAGTACTTC; CDR3: CASTLGGVYEQYF
size: many; J: TRBJ2-5; length: 14; V: TRBV10-3; D: -; DNA: TGTGCCATCAGTGAGAGTACAGGACAAGAGACCCAGTACTTC; CDR3: CAISESTGQETQYF
size: many; J: TRBJ2-5; length: 16; V: TRBV5-1; D: -; DNA: TGCGCCAGCAGCTTCCGGGGCCAAACTTCCCAAGAGACCCAGTACTTC; CDR3: CASSFRGQTSQETQYF